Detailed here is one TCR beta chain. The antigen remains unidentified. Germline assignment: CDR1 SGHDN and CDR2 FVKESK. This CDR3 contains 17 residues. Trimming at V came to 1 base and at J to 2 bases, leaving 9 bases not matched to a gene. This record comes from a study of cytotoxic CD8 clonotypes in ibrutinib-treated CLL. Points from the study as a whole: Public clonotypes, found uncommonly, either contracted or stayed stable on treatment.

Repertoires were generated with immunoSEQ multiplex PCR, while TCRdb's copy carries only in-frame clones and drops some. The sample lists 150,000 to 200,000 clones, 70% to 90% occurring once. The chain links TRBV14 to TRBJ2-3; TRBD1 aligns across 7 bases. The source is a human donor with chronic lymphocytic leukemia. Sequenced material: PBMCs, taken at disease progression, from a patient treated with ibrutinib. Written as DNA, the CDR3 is TGTGCCAGCAGCCAAGTCGGGACAGCTTATTTCACAGATACGCAGTATTTT. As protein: CASSQVGTAYFTDTQYF.